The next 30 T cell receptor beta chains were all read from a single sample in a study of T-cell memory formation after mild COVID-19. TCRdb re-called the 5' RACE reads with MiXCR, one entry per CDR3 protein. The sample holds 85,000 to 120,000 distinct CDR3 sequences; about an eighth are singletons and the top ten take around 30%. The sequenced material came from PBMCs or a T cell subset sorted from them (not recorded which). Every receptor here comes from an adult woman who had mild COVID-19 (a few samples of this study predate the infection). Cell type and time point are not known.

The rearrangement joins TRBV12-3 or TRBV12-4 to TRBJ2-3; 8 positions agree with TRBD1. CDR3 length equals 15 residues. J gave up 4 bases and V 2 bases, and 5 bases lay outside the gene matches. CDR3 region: CASSLFGQGADTQYF. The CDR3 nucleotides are TGTGCCAGCAGTTTATTCGGACAGGGAGCAGATACGCAGTATTTT.

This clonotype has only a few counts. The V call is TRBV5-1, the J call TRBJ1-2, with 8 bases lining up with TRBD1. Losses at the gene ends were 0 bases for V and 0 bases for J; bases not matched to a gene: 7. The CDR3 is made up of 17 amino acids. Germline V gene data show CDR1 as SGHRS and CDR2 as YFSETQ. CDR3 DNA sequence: TGCGCCAGCAGCTTGGTGGGACAGGCCTCGGCTAACTATGGCTACACCTTC. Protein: CASSLVGQASANYGYTF.

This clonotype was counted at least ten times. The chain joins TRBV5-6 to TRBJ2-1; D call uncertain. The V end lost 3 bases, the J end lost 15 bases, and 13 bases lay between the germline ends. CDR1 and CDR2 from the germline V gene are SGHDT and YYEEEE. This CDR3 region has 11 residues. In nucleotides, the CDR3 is TGTGCCAGCAGCTCCTACAATGAGTGGTTCTTC. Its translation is CASSSYNEWFF.

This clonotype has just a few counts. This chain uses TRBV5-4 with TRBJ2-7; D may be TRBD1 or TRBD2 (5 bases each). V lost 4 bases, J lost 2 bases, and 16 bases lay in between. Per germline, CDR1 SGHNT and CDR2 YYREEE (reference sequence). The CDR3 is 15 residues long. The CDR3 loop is CASSPGTEWAYEQYF. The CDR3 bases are TGTGCCAGCAGCCCGGGGACGGAATGGGCCTACGAGCAGTACTTC.

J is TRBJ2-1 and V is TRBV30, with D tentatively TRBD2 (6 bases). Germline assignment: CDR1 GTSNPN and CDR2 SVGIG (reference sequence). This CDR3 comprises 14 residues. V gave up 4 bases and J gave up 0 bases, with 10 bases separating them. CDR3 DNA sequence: TGTGCCTGGAACGGGGGAAGCTCCTACAATGAGCAGTTCTTC. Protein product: CAWNGGSSYNEQFF. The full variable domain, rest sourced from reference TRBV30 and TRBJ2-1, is SQTIHQWPATLVQPVGSPLSLECTVEGTSNPNLYWYRQAAGRGLQLLFYSVGIGQISSEVPQNLSASRPQDRQFILSSKKLLLSDSGFYLCAWNGGSSYNEQFFGPGTRLTVL.

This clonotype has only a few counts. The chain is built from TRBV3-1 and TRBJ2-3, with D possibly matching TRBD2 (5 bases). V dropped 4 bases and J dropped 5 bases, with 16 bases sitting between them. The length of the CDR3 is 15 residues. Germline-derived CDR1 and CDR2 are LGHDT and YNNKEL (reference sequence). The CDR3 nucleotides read TGTGCCAGCAGCCTAACGGGGAGACGGGGAGATACGCAGTATTTT. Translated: CASSLTGRRGDTQYF.

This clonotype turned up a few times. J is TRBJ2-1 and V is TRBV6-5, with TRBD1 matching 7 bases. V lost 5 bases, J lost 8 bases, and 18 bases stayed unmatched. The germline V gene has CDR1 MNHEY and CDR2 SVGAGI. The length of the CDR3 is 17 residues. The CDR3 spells CASSDSHLKSGTDEQFF. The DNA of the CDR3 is TGTGCCAGCAGTGACAGCCACCTTAAATCCGGGACAGATGAGCAGTTCTTC.

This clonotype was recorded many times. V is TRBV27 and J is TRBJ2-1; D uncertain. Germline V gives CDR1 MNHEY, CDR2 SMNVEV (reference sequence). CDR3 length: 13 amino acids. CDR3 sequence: CATRQSSYNEQFF. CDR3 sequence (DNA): TGTGCTACGAGGCAGAGCTCCTACAATGAGCAGTTCTTC.

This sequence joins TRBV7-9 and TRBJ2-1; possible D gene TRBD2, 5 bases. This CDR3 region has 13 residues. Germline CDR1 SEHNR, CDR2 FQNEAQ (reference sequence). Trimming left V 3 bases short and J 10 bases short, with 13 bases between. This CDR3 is CASSLDASGEQFF. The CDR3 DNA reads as TGTGCCAGCAGCTTGGATGCGTCGGGGGAGCAGTTCTTC.

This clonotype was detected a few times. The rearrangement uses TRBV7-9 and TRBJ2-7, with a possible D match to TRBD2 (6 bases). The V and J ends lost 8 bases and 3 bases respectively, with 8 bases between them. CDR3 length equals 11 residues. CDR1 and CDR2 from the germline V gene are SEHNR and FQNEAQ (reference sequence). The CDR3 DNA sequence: TGTGCCAGCGGGGGACTCTACGAGCAGTACTTC. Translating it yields CASGGLYEQYF.

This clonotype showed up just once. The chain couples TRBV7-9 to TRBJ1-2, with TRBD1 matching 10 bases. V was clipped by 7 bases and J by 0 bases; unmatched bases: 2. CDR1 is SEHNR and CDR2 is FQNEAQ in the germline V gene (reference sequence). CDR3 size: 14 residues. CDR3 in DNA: TGTGCCAGCACCGGACAGGGGGCTAACTATGGCTACACCTTC. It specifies CASTGQGANYGYTF.

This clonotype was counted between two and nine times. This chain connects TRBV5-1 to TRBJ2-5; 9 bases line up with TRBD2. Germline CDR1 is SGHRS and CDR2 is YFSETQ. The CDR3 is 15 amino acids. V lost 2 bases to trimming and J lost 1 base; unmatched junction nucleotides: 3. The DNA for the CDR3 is TGCGCCAGCAGCTTACCGACTAGCGGCCAAGAGACCCAGTACTTC. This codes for CASSLPTSGQETQYF.

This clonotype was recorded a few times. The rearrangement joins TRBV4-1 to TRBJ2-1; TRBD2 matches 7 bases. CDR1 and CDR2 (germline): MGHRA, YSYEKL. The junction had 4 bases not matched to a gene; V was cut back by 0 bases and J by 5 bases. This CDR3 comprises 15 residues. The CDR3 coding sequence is TGCGCCAGCAGCCAAGAACAGCGGGAACACAATGAGCAGTTCTTC. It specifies CASSQEQREHNEQFF.

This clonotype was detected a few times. CDR3 residues: CASSLALGTGGQETQYF. Here the CDR3 DNA reads TGTGCCAGCAGCTTAGCGCTAGGGACAGGGGGCCAAGAGACCCAGTACTTC. The chain joins TRBV7-9 to TRBJ2-5; TRBD1 aligns across 11 bases. The CDR3 extends over 17 amino acids. Germline CDR1 is SEHNR and CDR2 is FQNEAQ (reference sequence). V gave up 0 bases and J gave up 1 base; unmatched junction bases: 4.

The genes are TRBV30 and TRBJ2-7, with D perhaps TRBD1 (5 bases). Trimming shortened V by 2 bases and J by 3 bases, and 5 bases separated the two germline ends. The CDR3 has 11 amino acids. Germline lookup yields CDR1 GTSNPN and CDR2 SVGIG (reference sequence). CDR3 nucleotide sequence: TGTGCCTGGAGTCAGGGCTACGAGCAGTACTTC. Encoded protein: CAWSQGYEQYF.

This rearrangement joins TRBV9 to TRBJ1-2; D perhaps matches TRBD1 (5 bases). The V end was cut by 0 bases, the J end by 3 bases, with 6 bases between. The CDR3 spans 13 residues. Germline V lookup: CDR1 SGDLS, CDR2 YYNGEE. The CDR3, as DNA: TGTGCCAGCAGCGTAGCGGGGGACTATGGCTACACCTTC. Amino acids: CASSVAGDYGYTF.

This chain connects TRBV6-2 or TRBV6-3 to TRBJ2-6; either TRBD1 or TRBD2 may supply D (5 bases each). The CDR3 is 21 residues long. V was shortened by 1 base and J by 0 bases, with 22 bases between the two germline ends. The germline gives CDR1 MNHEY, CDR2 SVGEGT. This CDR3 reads CASSYFPSLLRDHSGANVLTF. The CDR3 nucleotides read TGTGCCAGCAGTTACTTTCCATCCCTCCTCAGGGACCACTCTGGGGCCAACGTCCTGACTTTC.

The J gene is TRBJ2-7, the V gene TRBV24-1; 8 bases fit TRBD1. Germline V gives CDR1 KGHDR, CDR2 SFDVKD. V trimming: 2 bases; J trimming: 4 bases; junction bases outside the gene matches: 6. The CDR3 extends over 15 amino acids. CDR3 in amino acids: CATSDSQGAAYEQYF. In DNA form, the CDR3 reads TGTGCCACCAGTGATTCCCAGGGGGCCGCGTACGAGCAGTACTTC.

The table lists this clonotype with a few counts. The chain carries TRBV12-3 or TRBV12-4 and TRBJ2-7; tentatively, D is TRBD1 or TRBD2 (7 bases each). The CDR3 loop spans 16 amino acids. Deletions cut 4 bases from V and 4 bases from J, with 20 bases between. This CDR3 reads CASSSPAGRGGYEQYF. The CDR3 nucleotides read TGTGCCAGCAGTTCCCCAGCTGGCAGGGGGGGATACGAGCAGTACTTC.

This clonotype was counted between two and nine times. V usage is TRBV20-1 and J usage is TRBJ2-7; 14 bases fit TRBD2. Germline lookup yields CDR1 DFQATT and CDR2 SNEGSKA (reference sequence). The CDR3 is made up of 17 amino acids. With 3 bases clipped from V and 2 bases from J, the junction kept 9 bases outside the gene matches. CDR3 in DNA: TGCAGTGCTAGGGGACTAGCGGGAGACCCAGCGACCTACGAGCAGTACTTC. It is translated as CSARGLAGDPATYEQYF.

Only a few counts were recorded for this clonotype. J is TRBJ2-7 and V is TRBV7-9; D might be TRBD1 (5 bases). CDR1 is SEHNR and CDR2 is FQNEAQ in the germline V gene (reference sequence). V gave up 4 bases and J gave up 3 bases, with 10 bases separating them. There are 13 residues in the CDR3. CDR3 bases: TGTGCCAGCAGCTCCCCTCAGGGCTACGAGCAGTACTTC. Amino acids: CASSSPQGYEQYF.

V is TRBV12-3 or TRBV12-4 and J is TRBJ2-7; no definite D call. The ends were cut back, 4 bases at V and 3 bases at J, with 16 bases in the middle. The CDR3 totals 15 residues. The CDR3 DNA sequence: TGTGCCAGCAGTTACGATTCAGTCCTCTTCTACGAGCAGTACTTC. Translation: CASSYDSVLFYEQYF.

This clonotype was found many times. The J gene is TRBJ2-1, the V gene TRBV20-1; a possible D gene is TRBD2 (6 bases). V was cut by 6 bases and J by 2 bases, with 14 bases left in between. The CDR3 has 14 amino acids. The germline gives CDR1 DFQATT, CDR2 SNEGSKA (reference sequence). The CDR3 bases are TGCAGTGCCGGGATTGGCGGGGCCTACAATGAGCAGTTCTTC. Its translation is CSAGIGGAYNEQFF.

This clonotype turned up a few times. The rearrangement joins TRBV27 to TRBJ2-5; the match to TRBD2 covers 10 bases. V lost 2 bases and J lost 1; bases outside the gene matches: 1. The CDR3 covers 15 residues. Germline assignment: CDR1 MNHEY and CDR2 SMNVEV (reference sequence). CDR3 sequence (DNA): TGTGCCAGCAGTTTACTAGCGGGAGCCCAAGAGACCCAGTACTTC. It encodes CASSLLAGAQETQYF.

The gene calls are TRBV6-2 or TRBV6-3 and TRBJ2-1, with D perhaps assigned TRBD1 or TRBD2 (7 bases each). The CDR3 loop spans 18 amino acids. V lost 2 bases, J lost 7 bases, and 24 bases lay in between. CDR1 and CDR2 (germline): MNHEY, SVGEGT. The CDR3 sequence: CASSYGGEGARYTNEQFF. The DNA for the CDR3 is TGTGCCAGCAGTTACGGAGGGGAGGGGGCGAGGTATACGAATGAGCAGTTCTTC.

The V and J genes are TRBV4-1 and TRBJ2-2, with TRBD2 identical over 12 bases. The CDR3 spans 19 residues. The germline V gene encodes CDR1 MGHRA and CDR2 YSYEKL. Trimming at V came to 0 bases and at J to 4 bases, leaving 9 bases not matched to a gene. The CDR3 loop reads CASSQDLLAGGTSTGELFF. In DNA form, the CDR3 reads TGCGCCAGCAGCCAAGACCTACTAGCGGGGGGAACGTCCACCGGGGAGCTGTTTTTT.

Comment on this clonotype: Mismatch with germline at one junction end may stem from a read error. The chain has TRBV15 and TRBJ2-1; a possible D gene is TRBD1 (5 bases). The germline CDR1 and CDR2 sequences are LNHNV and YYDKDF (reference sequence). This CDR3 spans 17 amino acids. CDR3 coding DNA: TGTGCCACCAGCAGAGAGTATGGGGCTGCCGAGGTTGGTGAGCAGTTATTC. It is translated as CATSREYGAAEVGEQLF.

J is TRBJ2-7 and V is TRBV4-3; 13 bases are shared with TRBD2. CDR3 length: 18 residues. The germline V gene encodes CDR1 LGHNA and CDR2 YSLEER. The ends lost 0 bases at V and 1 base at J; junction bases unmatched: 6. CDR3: CASSQDWTSGSGSYEQYF. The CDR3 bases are TGCGCCAGCAGCCAAGATTGGACTAGCGGGAGTGGGTCCTACGAGCAGTACTTC.

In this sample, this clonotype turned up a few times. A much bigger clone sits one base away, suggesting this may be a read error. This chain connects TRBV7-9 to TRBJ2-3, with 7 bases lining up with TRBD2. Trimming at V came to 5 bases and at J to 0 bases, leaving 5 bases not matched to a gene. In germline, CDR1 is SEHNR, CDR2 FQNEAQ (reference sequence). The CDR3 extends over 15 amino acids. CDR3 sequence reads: CASSALAASTDTQYF. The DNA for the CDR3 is TGTGCCAGCAGCGCCCTAGCGGCTAGCACAGATACGCAGTATTTT.

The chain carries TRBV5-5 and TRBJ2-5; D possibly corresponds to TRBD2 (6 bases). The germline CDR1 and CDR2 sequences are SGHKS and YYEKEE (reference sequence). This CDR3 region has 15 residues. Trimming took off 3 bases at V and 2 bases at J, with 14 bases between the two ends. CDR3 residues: CASSSGVLAQETQYF. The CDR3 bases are TGTGCCAGCAGCTCGGGGGTGCTCGCACAAGAGACCCAGTACTTC.